These 10 T cell receptor beta chains came from one sample sequenced in a study of blood T cell repertoires in COVID-19. TCRdb keeps only in-frame clones here, not all; method: immunoSEQ multiplex PCR. The data show some 68,000 clones, about 91% seen once. Sequenced input: peripheral blood. The receptors derive from a man between 35 and 55 years old with COVID-19, enrolled during active disease.

This chain uses TRBV15 with TRBJ1-1, with TRBD1 matching over 8 bases. The J segment lost 10 bases and the V segment lost 3 bases, leaving 7 bases of the junction unmatched. This CDR3 is built from 13 residues. Germline CDR1 LNHNV, CDR2 YYDKDF (reference sequence). The CDR3 nucleotides are TGTGCCACCAGCAGTGGGCAGGGGGCTCGAGCTTTCTTT. Residues: CATSSGQGARAFF.

The chain joins TRBV19 to TRBJ1-4; the D gene is possibly TRBD1 (6 bases). CDR1 and CDR2 (germline): LNHDA, SQIVND (reference sequence). Deletions cut 5 bases from V and 7 bases from J, with 17 bases between. The length of the CDR3 is 15 residues. The CDR3 DNA reads TGTGCCAGTAGTCCCGGGGGGACAACGAGTGAAAAACTGTTTTTT. It translates to CASSPGGTTSEKLFF.

V gene TRBV7-9 combines with J gene TRBJ1-1; maybe TRBD1 (5 bases). V shed 5 bases and J shed 0 bases, with 10 bases lying between them. Germline values: CDR1 SEHNR, CDR2 FQNEAQ (reference sequence). The CDR3 runs 14 residues. The CDR3 nucleotides are TGTGCCAGCAGCGAGCGACAGATGAACACTGAAGCTTTCTTT. This gives the protein CASSERQMNTEAFF.

The genes are TRBV6-2 or TRBV6-3 and TRBJ2-7; 11 bases map to TRBD1. Germline V gene lookup returns CDR1 MNHEY and CDR2 SVGEGT. The CDR3 consists of 17 residues. The trim removed 6 bases at V and 4 bases at J, leaving 14 bases unmatched. CDR3 coding DNA: TGTGCCAGCAGCCACTCCGGGACAGGGGGGTTTGTGTACGAGCAGTACTTC. Its protein is CASSHSGTGGFVYEQYF.

The rearrangement links TRBV6-1 to TRBJ2-1; 10 bases are shared with TRBD2. The V gene's germline CDR1 is MNHNS and CDR2 SASEGT. The CDR3 is 14 amino acids. With 3 bases clipped from V and 9 bases from J, the junction kept 5 bases outside the gene matches. The CDR3 coding sequence is TGTGCCAGCAGTGACAGCGGGGGGGCAGGTGAGCAGTTCTTC. Protein sequence: CASSDSGGAGEQFF.

The rearrangement joins TRBV4-1 to TRBJ1-6; possible D gene TRBD1, 6 bases. CDR1 and CDR2 from the germline V gene are MGHRA and YSYEKL. This CDR3 region has 15 residues. V gave up 0 bases and J gave up 13 bases, with 16 bases separating them. CDR3 sequence: CASSQDSRQEVPLHF. CDR3 nucleotides: TGCGCCAGCAGCCAAGACTCAAGACAGGAGGTTCCCCTCCACTTT.

This clone was recorded only once. The chain carries TRBV3-1 (or the pseudogene TRBV3-2) and TRBJ2-5; 10 nucleotides agree with TRBD1. Per the germline V gene, CDR1 is LGHDT and CDR2 is YNNKEL (reference sequence). With 1 base clipped from V and 1 base from J, the junction kept 3 bases outside the gene matches. CDR3 length: 16 residues. CDR3 sequence reads: CASSQGDRGTQETQYF. The CDR3 DNA reads TGTGCCAGCAGCCAAGGGGACAGGGGAACCCAAGAGACCCAGTACTTC.

The chain links TRBV6-6 to TRBJ1-4; D remains unclear. The V gene's germline CDR1 is MNHNY and CDR2 SVGAGI (reference sequence). CDR3 size: 13 residues. Deletions cut 5 bases from V and 8 bases from J, with 12 bases between. The CDR3 region has the DNA TGTGCCAGCAGTATGTCCGTGGAGGAAAAACTGTTTTTT. Protein: CASSMSVEEKLFF.

This rearrangement joins TRBV6-5 to TRBJ2-7; TRBD1 agrees at 9 bases. Losses at the gene ends were 6 bases for V and 5 bases for J; bases not matched to a gene: 8. The V gene's germline CDR1 is MNHEY and CDR2 SVGAGI. The CDR3 contains 14 residues. CDR3 amino acids: CASRPGDRAHEQYF. For the CDR3, the DNA is TGTGCCAGCAGGCCCGGGGACAGGGCCCACGAGCAGTACTTC.

The chain carries TRBV27 and TRBJ2-1, with TRBD2 matching 11 bases. The CDR3 has 17 residues. Germline assignment: CDR1 MNHEY and CDR2 SMNVEV (reference sequence). V lost 4 bases to trimming and J lost 3 bases; unmatched junction nucleotides: 8. CDR3 sequence (DNA): TGTGCCAGCAGTTCACCCACTAGCGGGGGATTCTACAATGAGCAGTTCTTC. Encoded protein: CASSSPTSGGFYNEQFF.